This TCR beta chain is from a study of CD4 and CD8 cells across lung adenocarcinoma regions. This clonotype was counted a few times. TCRdb itself ran the PCR reads through MiXCR, one entry per CDR3 protein. The repertoire consists of tens of thousands of distinct CDR3 sequences, with less than 60% occurring once and the leading ten covering nearly 50%. The specimen was CD8+ T cells from the center of a lung tumor. The clonotype comes from a male donor with lung adenocarcinoma. The CD4 and CD8 labels of this study may be unreliable.

The CDR3 DNA reads TGTGCCAGCAGACGGGGGGGCCGCGTAGAGACCCAGTACTTC. Residues: CASRRGGRVETQYF. The gene calls are TRBV27 and TRBJ2-5; 8 bases are a match to TRBD2. The CDR3 is 14 amino acids. CDR1 MNHEY and CDR2 SMNVEV come from the germline V gene (reference sequence). Losses at the gene ends were 6 bases for V and 4 bases for J; bases not matched to a gene: 7.